This T cell receptor beta chain stems from a study of shared clonotypes between healthy human individuals. This clone was observed a handful of times. What it binds is unknown. TCRdb's table, derived via immunoSEQ multiplex PCR, lists solely in-frame clones and lacks some. The profile shows about a million clones, roughly 80% of them singletons. V lost 3 bases and J 4 bases, leaving 8 bases between the germline ends. Germline V gives CDR1 SEHNR, CDR2 FQNEAQ (reference sequence). The CDR3 spans 13 residues. Study-wide findings and caveats: Sharing across a few donors was seen in roughly 5% of naive CD4 clonotypes.

Sequences were obtained from memory CD4+ T cells sorted from blood. Noted subset: CD45RA-negative fraction. The TCR was taken from a young man in good health. The chain has TRBV7-9 and TRBJ2-3, with D unresolved. CDR3 nucleotide sequence: TGTGCCAGCAGCTTTTCCCACTCAGATACGCAGTATTTT. Protein product: CASSFSHSDTQYF. The full variable domain, in which reference TRBV7-9 and TRBJ2-3 provide the parts outside the CDR3, is DTGVSQNPRHKITKRGQNVTFRCDPISEHNRLYWYRQTLGQGPEFLTYFQNEAQLEKSRLLSDRFSAERPKGSFSTLEIQRTEQGDSAMYLCASSFSHSDTQYFGPGTRLTVL.